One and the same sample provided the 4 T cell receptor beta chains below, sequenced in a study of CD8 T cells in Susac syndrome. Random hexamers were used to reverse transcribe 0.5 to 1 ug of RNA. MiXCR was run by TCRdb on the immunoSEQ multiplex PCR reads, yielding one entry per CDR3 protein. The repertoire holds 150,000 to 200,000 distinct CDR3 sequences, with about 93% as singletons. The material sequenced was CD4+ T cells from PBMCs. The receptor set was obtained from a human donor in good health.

For the CDR3, the DNA is TGCAGCGTTGGGCAGGAGGGCAGGCGCAATCAGCCCCAGCATTTT. Protein product: CSVGQEGRRNQPQHF. This rearrangement joins TRBV29-1 to TRBJ1-5; D gene unclear. The CDR3 is 15 residues long. CDR1 and CDR2 from the germline V gene are SQVTM and ANQGSEA. V lost 4 bases to trimming and J lost 2 bases, with 15 bases between them.

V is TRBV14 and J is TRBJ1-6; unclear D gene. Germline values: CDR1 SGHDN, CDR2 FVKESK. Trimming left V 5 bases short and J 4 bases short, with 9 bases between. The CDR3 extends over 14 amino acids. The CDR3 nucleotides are TGTGCCAGCAGCGTGGTGGGGTATAATTCACCCCTCCACTTT. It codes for CASSVVGYNSPLHF.

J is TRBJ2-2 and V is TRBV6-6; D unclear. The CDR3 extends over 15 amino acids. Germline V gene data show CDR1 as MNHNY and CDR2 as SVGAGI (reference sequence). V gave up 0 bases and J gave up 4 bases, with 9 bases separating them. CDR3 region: CASSYSAATTGELFF. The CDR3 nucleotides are TGTGCCAGCAGTTACTCCGCCGCGACCACCGGGGAGCTGTTTTTT.

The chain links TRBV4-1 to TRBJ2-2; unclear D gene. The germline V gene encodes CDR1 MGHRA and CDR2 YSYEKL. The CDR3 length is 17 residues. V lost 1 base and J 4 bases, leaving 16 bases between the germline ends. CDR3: CASSQGLGLYRTGELFF. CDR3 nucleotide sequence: TGCGCCAGCAGCCAAGGCCTCGGGCTTTATCGCACCGGGGAGCTGTTTTTT.